This is a list of T cell receptor beta chains from one sample in a study of cytotoxic CD8 clonotypes in ibrutinib-treated CLL. Libraries were prepared by immunoSEQ multiplex PCR; TCRdb keeps only in-frame clonotypes and omits some of them. The sample has about 14,000 clones; 64% are singletons. Source: PBMCs, taken before ibrutinib treatment. The receptors were sampled from a human donor with chronic lymphocytic leukemia. The CDR3 runs from the conserved cysteine through the conserved F or W. Fields, in order: J gene, V gene, clone size, D gene, CDR3 length, CDR3 protein, CDR3 DNA. A D gene is named only where the DNA matches it firmly. Clone size is shown for a subset of rows, as once, few, many or a class of expanded clone.

>TRBJ2-1|TRBV5-1|-|-|15
CASSGRVGAYNEQFF
TGCGCCAGCAGCGGCAGGGTGGGTGCCTACAATGAGCAGTTCTTC
>TRBJ1-6|TRBV5-4|-|-|17
CASSLATGGADNSPLHF
TGTGCCAGCAGCTTGGCCACCGGGGGGGCGGATAATTCACCCCTCCACTTT
>TRBJ1-6|TRBV7-9|-|-|16
CASRTGADLYNSPLHF
TGTGCCAGCAGGACTGGGGCAGACCTCTATAATTCACCCCTCCACTTT
>TRBJ1-6|TRBV5-5|-|-|18
CASSFQTGGRSYNSPLHF
TGTGCCAGCAGCTTCCAGACAGGCGGAAGGTCCTATAATTCACCCCTCCACTTT
>TRBJ1-2|TRBV18|-|-|16
CASSPGPSTDSYGYTF
TGTGCCAGCTCACCCGGACCCTCGACAGATAGCTATGGCTACACCTTC
>TRBJ2-3|TRBV29-1|-|TRBD2|14
CSVGLAGGADTQYF
TGCAGCGTAGGACTAGCGGGGGGGGCAGATACGCAGTATTTT
>TRBJ1-2|TRBV5-6|-|-|14
CASSPPNREYGYTF
TGTGCCAGCAGCCCCCCAAACAGGGAGTATGGCTACACCTTC
>TRBJ2-1|TRBV11-2|-|-|14
CASSLVGPSDEQFF
TGTGCCAGCAGCTTAGTAGGACCTTCGGATGAGCAGTTCTTC
>TRBJ1-1|TRBV5-5|-|-|14
CASSLQEGSTEAFF
TGTGCCAGCAGCCTTCAGGAGGGGAGCACTGAAGCTTTCTTT
>TRBJ1-1|TRBV5-1|few|TRBD1|15
CASSFAGGMNTEAFF
TGCGCCAGCAGCTTCGCAGGGGGCATGAACACTGAAGCTTTCTTT
>TRBJ2-7|TRBV15|-|-|14
CATSTAGTNYEQYF
TGTGCCACCAGCACAGCCGGGACAAACTACGAGCAGTACTTC
>TRBJ1-2|TRBV27|-|-|13
CASSFRDGYGYTF
TGTGCCAGCAGTTTCCGGGACGGCTATGGCTACACCTTC
>TRBJ1-5|TRBV19|-|-|16
CASSIPLTLGSQPQHF
TGTGCCAGTAGTATTCCCCTCACCCTGGGTTCTCAGCCCCAGCATTTT
>TRBJ1-2|TRBV5-4|-|TRBD1|16
CASSPGTGGAIYGYTF
TGTGCCAGCAGCCCTGGGACAGGGGGCGCCATCTATGGCTACACCTTC
>TRBJ1-1|TRBV29-1|-|-|14
CSGTTGTINTEAFF
TGCAGCGGCACAACCGGGACGATAAACACTGAAGCTTTCTTT
>TRBJ1-1|TRBV5-6|-|-|14
CATSPGGSALEAFF
TGTGCCACCTCACCAGGCGGAAGTGCCCTTGAAGCTTTCTTT
>TRBJ2-3|TRBV5-1|few|TRBD2|16
CASSNVLSGGADTQYF
TGCGCCAGCAGCAACGTCCTTAGCGGGGGGGCGGATACGCAGTATTTT
>TRBJ1-1|TRBV18|-|-|12
CASSVGTLEAFF
TGTGCCAGCTCGGTTGGGACGTTAGAAGCTTTCTTT
>TRBJ2-7|TRBV5-4|-|-|15
CASSSPGTPPYEQYF
TGTGCCAGCAGCTCACCCGGGACTCCACCCTACGAGCAGTACTTC
>TRBJ1-4|TRBV11-2|-|-|16
CASSLGRARSNEKLFF
TGTGCCAGCAGCTTAGGCAGGGCGCGGTCTAATGAAAAACTGTTTTTT
>TRBJ2-1|TRBV11-3|-|-|15
CASSLVGVGLNEQFF
TGTGCCAGCAGCTTAGTCGGGGTAGGTTTGAATGAGCAGTTCTTC
>TRBJ1-2|TRBV11-2|-|TRBD1|13
CATQSDRGRGYTF
TGTGCCACCCAATCGGACAGGGGGCGAGGCTACACCTTC
>TRBJ1-1|TRBV7-8|-|TRBD1|13
CASRDTGDTEAFF
TGTGCCAGCAGGGACACAGGGGACACTGAAGCTTTCTTT
>TRBJ1-1|TRBV5-6|-|-|14
CASSLPTENTEAFF
TGTGCCAGCAGCCTCCCGACAGAGAACACTGAAGCTTTCTTT
>TRBJ1-1|TRBV4-1|large|-|16
CASSQAETEEQTEAFF
TGCGCCAGCAGCCAAGCTGAGACAGAGGAACAGACTGAAGCTTTCTTT